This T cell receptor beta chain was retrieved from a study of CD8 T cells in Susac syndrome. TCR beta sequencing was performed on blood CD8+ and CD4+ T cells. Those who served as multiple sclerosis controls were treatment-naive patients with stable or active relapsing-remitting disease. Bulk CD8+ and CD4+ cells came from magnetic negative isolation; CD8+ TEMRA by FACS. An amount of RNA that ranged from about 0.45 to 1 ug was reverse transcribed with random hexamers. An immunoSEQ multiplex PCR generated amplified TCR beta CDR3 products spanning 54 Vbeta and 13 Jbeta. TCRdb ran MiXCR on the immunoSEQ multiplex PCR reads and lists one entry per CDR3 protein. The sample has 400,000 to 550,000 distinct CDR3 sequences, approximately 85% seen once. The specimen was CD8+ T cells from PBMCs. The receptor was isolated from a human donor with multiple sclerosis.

CDR3 protein: CASSSVQGYAEAFF. The CDR3 DNA sequence: TGTGCCAGCAGTTCCGTCCAGGGTTATGCTGAAGCTTTCTTT. This chain uses TRBV28 with TRBJ1-1, with D possibly being TRBD1 (5 bases). This CDR3 region has 14 residues. Per the germline V gene, CDR1 is MDHEN and CDR2 is SYDVKM. V shed 4 bases and J shed 6 bases, with 15 bases lying between them.